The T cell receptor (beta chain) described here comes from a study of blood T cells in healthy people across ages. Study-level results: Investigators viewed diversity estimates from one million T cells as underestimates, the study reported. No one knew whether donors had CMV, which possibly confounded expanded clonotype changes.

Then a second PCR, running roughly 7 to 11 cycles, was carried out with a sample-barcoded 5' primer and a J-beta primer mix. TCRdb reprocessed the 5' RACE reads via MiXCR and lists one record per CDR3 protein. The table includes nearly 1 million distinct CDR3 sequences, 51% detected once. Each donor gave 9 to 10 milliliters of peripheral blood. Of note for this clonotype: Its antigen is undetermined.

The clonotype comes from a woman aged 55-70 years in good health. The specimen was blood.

The CDR3 region has the DNA TGTGCCAGCACCGGACAGGGGGGAATTCGGGATGAAAAACTGTTTTTT. Translated: CASTGQGGIRDEKLFF. This chain links TRBV12-3 or TRBV12-4 with TRBJ1-4; 10 bases line up with TRBD1. The CDR3 covers 16 residues. Trimming took 7 bases from V and 6 from J; bases not matched to a gene: 11.